This TCR beta chain originates from a study of Graves' ophthalmopathy and Graves' hyperthyroidism. Amplified material comprised TCR beta CDR3 regions derived from RNA transcripts. An initial RT-PCR round employing HTBI primers preceded a second-round multiplex PCR. One entry per CDR3 protein results from TCRdb running MiXCR on the multiplex PCR reads. Of over a million distinct CDR3 sequences in the sample, about 35% were seen once. Germline V gene data show CDR1 as SGHAT and CDR2 as FQDESV (reference sequence). The CDR3 length is 15 residues. V was clipped by 8 bases and J by 5 bases, with 22 bases between them.

What was sequenced was peripheral blood or thyroid tissue (not recorded which). The chain is built from TRBV11-1 and TRBJ2-7, with D unresolved. The clonotype comes from an adult man with Graves' hyperthyroidism. CDR3 sequence (DNA): TGTGCCAGCTGCAAAATAACCGGGCCGGGCCACGAGCAGTACTTC. This gives the protein CASCKITGPGHEQYF.